The T cell receptor beta chain under discussion was sequenced for a study of blood T cell repertoires in COVID-19. The wider study: Acute-phase and convalescent COVID-19 samples originated in the United States, Italy and Spain. Sources were T cells, B-cell-depleted T cells, or PBMCs; the material itself was cDNA or gDNA.

Under the authors' procedure: Counts of nucleated cells, estimated from reference gene primer amplification, were obtained. The repertoire was sequenced with immunoSEQ multiplex PCR; TCRdb's copy has only in-frame clones and lacks some. The V and J calls and the clone size are those of that table, but D and trimming were determined from the DNA. The data contain about 85,000 clones, around 89% of them singletons. This CDR3 comprises 15 residues. V lost 4 bases, J lost 0 bases, and 12 bases lay in between. Germline values: CDR1 LNHDA, CDR2 SQIVND (reference sequence). The sequence came from a woman older than 75 with active or convalescent COVID-19. The chain couples TRBV19 to TRBJ2-5; the D is unclear. The sequenced sample consisted of peripheral blood. As DNA, the CDR3 is TGTGCCAGTAGTACCCATTACCGGGACCAAGAGACCCAGTACTTC. It is translated as CASSTHYRDQETQYF.